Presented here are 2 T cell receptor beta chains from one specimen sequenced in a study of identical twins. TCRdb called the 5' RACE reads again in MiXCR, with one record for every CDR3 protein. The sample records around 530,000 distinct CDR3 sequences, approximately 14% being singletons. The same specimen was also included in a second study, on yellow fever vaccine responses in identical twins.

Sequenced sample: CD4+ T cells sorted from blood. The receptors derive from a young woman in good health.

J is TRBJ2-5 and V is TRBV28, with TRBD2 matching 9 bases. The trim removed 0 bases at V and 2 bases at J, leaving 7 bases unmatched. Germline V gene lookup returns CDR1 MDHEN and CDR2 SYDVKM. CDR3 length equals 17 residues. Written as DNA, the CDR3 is TGTGCCAGCAGTTTATGGACGTCGAGCGGGGGGCAAGAGACCCAGTACTTC. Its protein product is CASSLWTSSGGQETQYF.

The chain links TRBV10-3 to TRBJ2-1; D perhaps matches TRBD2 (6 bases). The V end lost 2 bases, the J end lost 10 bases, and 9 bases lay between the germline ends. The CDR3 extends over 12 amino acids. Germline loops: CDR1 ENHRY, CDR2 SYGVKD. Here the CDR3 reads CAISEGREEQFF. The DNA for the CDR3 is TGTGCCATCAGTGAGGGTCGGGAGGAGCAGTTCTTC.